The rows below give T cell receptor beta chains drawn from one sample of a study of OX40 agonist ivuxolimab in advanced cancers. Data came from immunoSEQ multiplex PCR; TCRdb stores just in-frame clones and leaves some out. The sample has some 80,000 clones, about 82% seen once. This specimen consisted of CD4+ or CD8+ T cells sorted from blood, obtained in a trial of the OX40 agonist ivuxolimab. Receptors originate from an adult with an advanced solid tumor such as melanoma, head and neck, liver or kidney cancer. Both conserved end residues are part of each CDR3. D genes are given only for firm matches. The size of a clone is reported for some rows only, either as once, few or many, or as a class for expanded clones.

TGTGCCAGCAGGACAAGGAACACTGAAGCTTTCTTT	CASRTRNTEAFF	-	TRBV6-1	TRBJ1-1	-
TGTGCCAGCAGCGTAGGGTCGATAGGGGAAGATACGCAGTATTTT	CASSVGSIGEDTQYF	-	TRBV9	TRBJ2-3	-
TGTGCCAGCAGTGAAACCTTGTTGGCTTTCTTT	CASSETLLAFF	-	TRBV2	TRBJ1-1	-
TGCGCCAGCAGCCGGTATAAATTTCAAGCAATGAACCACGAGCAGTACTTC	CASSRYKFQAMNHEQYF	-	TRBV5-1	TRBJ2-7	-
TGTGCCAGCAGTTACTCGGGGACAGGGGATGTTGAAGCTTTCTTT	CASSYSGTGDVEAFF	TRBD1	TRBV6-5	TRBJ1-1	-
TGTGCCACCAGCAGGGCGACTAGCGGGAGAAGCACAGATACGCAGTATTTT	CATSRATSGRSTDTQYF	TRBD2	TRBV15	TRBJ2-3	-
TGCGCCAGCAGCTTGACCGGGGGCAGGGAGACCCAGTACTTC	CASSLTGGRETQYF	-	TRBV5-1	TRBJ2-5	-
TGTGCCAGCTCACCACGAATAGCGGGGGTCGATCATGAGCAGTTCTTC	CASSPRIAGVDHEQFF	TRBD2	TRBV18	TRBJ2-1	-
TGTGCCAGCTCACCAAAGGGGTTCGGGGAGACCCAGTACTTC	CASSPKGFGETQYF	-	TRBV18	TRBJ2-5	-
TGTGCCAGCAGCTTAGTGGGACTCCTGAGAGAGCAGTACTTC	CASSLVGLLREQYF	-	TRBV7-2	TRBJ2-7	-
TGTGCCAGCAGCACCCGACAGGGCCCTAACATCTACGAGCAGTACTTC	CASSTRQGPNIYEQYF	TRBD1	TRBV7-9	TRBJ2-7	-
TGTGCCAGCAGCCAAGATCGGGGAGGGGCCTATGGCTACACCTTC	CASSQDRGGAYGYTF	-	TRBV4-2	TRBJ1-2	-
TGCGCCAGCAGCTTGGTACCGACCGGGGAGCTGTTTTTT	CASSLVPTGELFF	-	TRBV5-1	TRBJ2-2	-
TGTGCCAGCTCACCACCCGGGACAGGGTCCGGAAACACCATATATTTT	CASSPPGTGSGNTIYF	TRBD1	TRBV18	TRBJ1-3	-
TGTGCCAGCTCACCAGACAGGGGAATAAGTACTGAAGCTTTCTTT	CASSPDRGISTEAFF	TRBD1	TRBV18	TRBJ1-1	-
TGTGCCAGCGGTAGGACAGGTTACACCGGGGAGCTGTTTTTT	CASGRTGYTGELFF	TRBD1	TRBV6-1	TRBJ2-2	-
TGCGCCAGCAGCTTTCGGACTAGCTCCCGCTACGAGCAGTACTTC	CASSFRTSSRYEQYF	TRBD2	TRBV5-1	TRBJ2-7	few
TGTGCCAGCAGTTACTCGCGGAGGGTAGGGGATCAAGCTTTCTTT	CASSYSRRVGDQAFF	-	TRBV6-5	TRBJ1-1	-
TGTGCCAGCAGCTCACAGGGTCGGACTGAAGCTTTCTTT	CASSSQGRTEAFF	-	TRBV11-3	TRBJ1-1	-
TGTGCCAGCTCACCAGGCGGGGGTAGCAATCAGCCCCAGCATTTT	CASSPGGGSNQPQHF	-	TRBV18	TRBJ1-5	-
TGTGCCAGTAGCGTACAGGGAGGGTTTTTTGAAAAACTGTTTTTT	CASSVQGGFFEKLFF	-	TRBV19	TRBJ1-4	-
TGTGCCAGCAGGGCAGGGTTCCAGCCCCAGCATTTT	CASRAGFQPQHF	-	TRBV5-8	TRBJ1-5	-
TGTGCCAGCAGCCCCCGGACGGTCTCCTACAATGAGCAGTTCTTC	CASSPRTVSYNEQFF	-	TRBV6-5	TRBJ2-1	-
TGTGCCAGCAGTGAGGACAGGTACTATGGCTACACCTTC	CASSEDRYYGYTF	TRBD1	TRBV2	TRBJ1-2	-
TGTGCCAGCAGCTTTCGACAGGGCCCCTACGAGCAGTACTTC	CASSFRQGPYEQYF	TRBD1	TRBV6-5	TRBJ2-7	-
TGCGCCAGCCTCGGACAGGGGGCTGAAGCTTTCTTT	CASLGQGAEAFF	TRBD1	TRBV5-1	TRBJ1-1	once
TGTGCCAGCAGCTGGGCTAGCGGGGGCACAGATACGCAGTATTTT	CASSWASGGTDTQYF	TRBD2	TRBV11-2	TRBJ2-3	-
TGTGCCTGGAGTACGAAGGGGGGTATCATTCAGTACTTC	CAWSTKGGIIQYF	-	TRBV30	TRBJ2-4	once
TGTGCCAGCAGCTCCGGGACATACTTCTACGAGCAGTACTTC	CASSSGTYFYEQYF	-	TRBV6-5	TRBJ2-7	-
TGTGCCTGGAGTACAGGGCCTGGAAACACCATATATTTT	CAWSTGPGNTIYF	-	TRBV30	TRBJ1-3	-
TGTGCCAGCAGCTCACTGGGACAGGCACCCCTCTACGAGCAGTACTTC	CASSSLGQAPLYEQYF	TRBD1	TRBV7-9	TRBJ2-7	-
TGTGCCAGCAGCGTAGGACCAACAGACGGCTATGGCTACACCTTC	CASSVGPTDGYGYTF	-	TRBV9	TRBJ1-2	-